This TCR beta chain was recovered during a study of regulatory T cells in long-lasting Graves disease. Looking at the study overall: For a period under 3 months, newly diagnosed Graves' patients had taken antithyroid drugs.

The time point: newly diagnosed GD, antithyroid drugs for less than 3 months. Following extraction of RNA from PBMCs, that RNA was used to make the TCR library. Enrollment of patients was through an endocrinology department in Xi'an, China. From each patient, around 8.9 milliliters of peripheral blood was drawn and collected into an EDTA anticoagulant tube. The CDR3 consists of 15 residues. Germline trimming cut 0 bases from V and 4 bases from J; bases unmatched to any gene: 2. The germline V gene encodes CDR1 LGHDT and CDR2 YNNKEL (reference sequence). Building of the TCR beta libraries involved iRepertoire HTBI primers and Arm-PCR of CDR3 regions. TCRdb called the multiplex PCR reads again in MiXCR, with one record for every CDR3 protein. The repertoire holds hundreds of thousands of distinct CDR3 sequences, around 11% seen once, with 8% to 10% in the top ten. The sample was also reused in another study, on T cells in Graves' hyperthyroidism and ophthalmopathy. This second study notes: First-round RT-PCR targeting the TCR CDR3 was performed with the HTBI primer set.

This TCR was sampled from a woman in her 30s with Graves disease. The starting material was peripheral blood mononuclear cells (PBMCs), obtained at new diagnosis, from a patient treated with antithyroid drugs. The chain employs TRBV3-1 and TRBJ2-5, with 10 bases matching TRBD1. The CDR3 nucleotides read TGTGCCAGCAGCCAAGATGGGGACAGGGGAGAGACCCAGTACTTC. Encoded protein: CASSQDGDRGETQYF.